This is a list of T cell receptor beta chains from one sample in a study of T cell repertoires in cytomegalovirus infection. In TCRdb, the reads were re-called with MiXCR into one record per CDR3 protein. The sample carries about 460,000 distinct CDR3 sequences, 11% recorded once. The sequencing sample was made of PBMCs. The receptors originated from a human donor in good health (CMV status not recorded). Some clones in this sample may be carry-over from other donors' samples. The CDR3 runs from the conserved cysteine through the conserved F or W. The D gene is left open where the match is weak. Size is stated for part of the rows, as once, few or many counts, or as a class when the clone is expanded.

NA | TRBJ2-7 | TRBV14 | NA | CASSQDPGAYEQYF | TGTGCCAGCAGCCAAGACCCCGGGGCGTACGAGCAGTACTTC
many | TRBJ2-7 | TRBV20-1 | NA | CSASQRRRVEQYF | TGCAGTGCCTCGCAGAGGCGGAGGGTCGAGCAGTACTTC
NA | TRBJ2-1 | TRBV4-1 | TRBD2 | CASSQERGGRRNEQFF | TGCGCCAGCAGCCAAGAGCGGGGGGGCCGACGCAATGAGCAGTTCTTC
many | TRBJ1-4 | TRBV7-9 | NA | CASSSTAGSRNEKLFF | TGTGCCAGCAGCTCGACCGCAGGATCCCGAAATGAAAAACTGTTTTTT
many | TRBJ2-1 | TRBV5-6 | NA | CASSLATGEQFF | TGTGCCAGCAGCTTGGCCACAGGTGAGCAGTTCTTC
few | TRBJ2-3 | TRBV14 | NA | CASSQVRGADTQYF | TGTGCCAGCAGCCAAGTTCGTGGGGCAGATACGCAGTATTTT
many | TRBJ2-1 | TRBV20-1 | NA | CSARDTGAPHNEQFF | TGCAGTGCTAGAGATACGGGGGCCCCCCACAATGAGCAGTTCTTC
many | TRBJ1-2 | TRBV6-1 | NA | CASSGRDRSPPIYTF | TGTGCCAGCAGTGGCCGGGACCGGTCCCCTCCGATCTACACCTTC
NA | TRBJ2-2 | TRBV20-1 | TRBD2 | CSARETSGKGPGELFF | TGCAGTGCTAGAGAGACTAGCGGGAAGGGTCCCGGGGAGCTGTTTTTT
many | TRBJ2-7 | TRBV12-3/TRBV12-4 | TRBD2 | CASSLGTSGPVSF | TGTGCCAGCAGTCTAGGGACTAGCGGGCCCGTGTCCTTC
few | TRBJ2-7 | TRBV7-9 | TRBD1 | CASSSTRTGVDEQYF | TGTGCCAGCAGCTCCACAAGGACAGGCGTTGACGAGCAGTACTTC
many | TRBJ1-2 | TRBV7-9 | NA | CASSLVGSGTGYTF | TGTGCCAGCAGCTTAGTAGGGTCGGGGACTGGCTACACCTTC
NA | TRBJ1-2 | TRBV7-9 | NA | CASSLGNTGTVNEGYTF | TGTGCCAGCAGCTTAGGGAACACCGGGACGGTGAACGAGGGCTACACCTTC
many | TRBJ2-1 | TRBV5-1 | TRBD2 | CASSLELAGGNEQFF | TGTGCCAGCAGCTTAGAACTAGCGGGGGGAAATGAGCAGTTCTTC
few | TRBJ2-7 | TRBV29-1 | NA | CSVEENVSYEQYF | TGCAGCGTTGAAGAAAATGTATCCTACGAGCAGTACTTC
many | TRBJ1-6 | TRBV11-2 | NA | CASSPGGSSYNSPLHF | TGTGCCAGCAGCCCCGGGGGGAGCTCCTATAATTCACCCCTCCACTTT
NA | TRBJ2-1 | TRBV11-2 | NA | CASSLGREIGYNEQFF | TGTGCCAGCAGCTTAGGTAGGGAGATCGGTTACAATGAGCAGTTCTTC
NA | TRBJ2-7 | TRBV29-1 | NA | CSVDGSDEQYF | TGCAGCGTTGACGGGAGTGACGAGCAGTACTTC
many | TRBJ2-2 | TRBV12-3/TRBV12-4 | TRBD2 | CASSLRREPYTGELFF | TGTGCCAGCAGTTTGAGGCGGGAGCCGTACACCGGGGAGCTGTTTTTT
many | TRBJ1-2 | TRBV28 | NA | CASSSSNSVPGYTF | TGTGCCAGCAGTTCATCCAACAGTGTCCCGGGCTACACCTTC
many | TRBJ2-7 | TRBV29-1 | TRBD2 | CSVKPAGRYEQYF | TGCAGCGTCAAACCAGCGGGACGCTACGAGCAGTACTTC
many | TRBJ2-4 | TRBV6-4 | NA | CASSSDREGKNIQYF | TGTGCCAGCAGTTCGGACAGGGAGGGCAAAAACATTCAGTACTTC
many | TRBJ2-7 | TRBV27 | NA | CASKINPLGSYEQYF | TGTGCCAGCAAGATCAATCCCTTGGGGTCCTACGAGCAGTACTTC
many | TRBJ2-7 | TRBV12-3/TRBV12-4 | TRBD1 | CASSLRGQDYEQYF | TGTGCCAGCAGTTTAAGGGGGCAGGACTACGAGCAGTACTTC